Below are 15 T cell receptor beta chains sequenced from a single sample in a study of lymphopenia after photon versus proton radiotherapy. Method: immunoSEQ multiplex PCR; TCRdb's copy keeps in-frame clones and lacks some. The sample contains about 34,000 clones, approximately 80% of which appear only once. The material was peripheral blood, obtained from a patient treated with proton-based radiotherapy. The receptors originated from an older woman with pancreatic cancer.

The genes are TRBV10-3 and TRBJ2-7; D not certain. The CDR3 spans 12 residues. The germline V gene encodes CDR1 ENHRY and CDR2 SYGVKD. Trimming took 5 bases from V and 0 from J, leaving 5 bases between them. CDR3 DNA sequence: TGTGCCATCAGTAAGAACTCCTACGAGCAGTACTTC. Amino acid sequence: CAISKNSYEQYF.

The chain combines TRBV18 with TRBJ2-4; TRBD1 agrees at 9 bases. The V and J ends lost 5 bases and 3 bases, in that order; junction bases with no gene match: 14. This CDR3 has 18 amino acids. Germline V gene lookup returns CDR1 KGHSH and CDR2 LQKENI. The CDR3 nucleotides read TGTGCCAGCTCATTACCCGGGACAGGGCGTATAGACAAAAACATTCAGTACTTC. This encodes CASSLPGTGRIDKNIQYF.

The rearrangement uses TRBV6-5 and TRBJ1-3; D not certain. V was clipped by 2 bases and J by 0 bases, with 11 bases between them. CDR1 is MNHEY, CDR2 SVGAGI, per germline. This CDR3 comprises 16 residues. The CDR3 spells CASSYTQQSSGNTIYF. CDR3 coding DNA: TGTGCCAGCAGTTACACCCAGCAGAGCTCTGGAAACACCATATATTTT.

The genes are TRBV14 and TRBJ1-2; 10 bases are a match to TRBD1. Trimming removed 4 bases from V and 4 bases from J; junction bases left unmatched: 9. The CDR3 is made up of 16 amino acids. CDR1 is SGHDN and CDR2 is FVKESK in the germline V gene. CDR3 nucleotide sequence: TGTGCCAGCAGCCGGACAGGGGGACTCCTTTCCTATGGCTACACCTTC. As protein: CASSRTGGLLSYGYTF.

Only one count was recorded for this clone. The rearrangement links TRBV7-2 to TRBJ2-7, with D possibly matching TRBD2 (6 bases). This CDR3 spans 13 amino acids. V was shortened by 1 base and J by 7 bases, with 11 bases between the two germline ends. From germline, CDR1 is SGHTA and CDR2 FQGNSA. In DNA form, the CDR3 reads TGTGCCAGCAGCTTAGACCCAGGAGGGGAGCAGTACTTC. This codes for CASSLDPGGEQYF.

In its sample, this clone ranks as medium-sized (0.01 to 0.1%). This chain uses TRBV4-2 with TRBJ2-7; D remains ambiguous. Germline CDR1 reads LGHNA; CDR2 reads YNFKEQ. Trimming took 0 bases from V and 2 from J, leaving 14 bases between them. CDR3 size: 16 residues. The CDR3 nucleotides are TGTGCCAGCAGCCAAGACGCCGCCAGGAGCACCTACGAGCAGTACTTC. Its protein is CASSQDAARSTYEQYF.

The CDR3 DNA sequence: TGTGCCAGCAGTCGGACAGTCAACAGCTATGGCTACACCTTC. Translated, it gives CASSRTVNSYGYTF. The gene calls are TRBV27 and TRBJ1-2; D possibly corresponds to TRBD1 (6 bases). The CDR3 totals 14 residues. CDR1 is MNHEY and CDR2 is SMNVEV in the germline V gene (reference sequence). V was cut by 5 bases and J by 4 bases, with 14 bases left in between.

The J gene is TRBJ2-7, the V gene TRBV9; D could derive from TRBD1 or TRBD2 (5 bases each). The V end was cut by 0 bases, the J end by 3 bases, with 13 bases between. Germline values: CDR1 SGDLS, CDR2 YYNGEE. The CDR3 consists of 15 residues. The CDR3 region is CASSVGAAGIYEQYF. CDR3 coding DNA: TGTGCCAGCAGCGTAGGAGCGGCAGGGATCTACGAGCAGTACTTC.

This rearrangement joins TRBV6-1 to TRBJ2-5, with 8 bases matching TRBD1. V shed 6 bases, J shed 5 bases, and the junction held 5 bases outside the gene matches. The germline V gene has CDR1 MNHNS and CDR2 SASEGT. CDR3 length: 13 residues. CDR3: CASRRQGTETQYF. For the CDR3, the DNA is TGTGCCAGCAGGCGACAGGGGACGGAGACCCAGTACTTC.

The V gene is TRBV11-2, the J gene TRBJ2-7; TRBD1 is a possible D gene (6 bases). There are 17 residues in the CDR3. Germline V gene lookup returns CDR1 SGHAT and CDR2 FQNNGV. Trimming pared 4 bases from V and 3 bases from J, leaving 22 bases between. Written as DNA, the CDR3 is TGTGCCAGCAGCTCTCCCGAAACAGGGTTCTCACACTACGAGCAGTACTTC. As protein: CASSSPETGFSHYEQYF.

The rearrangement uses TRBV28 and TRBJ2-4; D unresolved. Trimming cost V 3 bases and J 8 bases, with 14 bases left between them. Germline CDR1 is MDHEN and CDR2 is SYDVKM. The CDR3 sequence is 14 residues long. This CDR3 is CASSFQPRLDIQYF. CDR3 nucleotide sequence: TGTGCCAGCAGTTTTCAACCGAGGTTGGACATTCAGTACTTC.

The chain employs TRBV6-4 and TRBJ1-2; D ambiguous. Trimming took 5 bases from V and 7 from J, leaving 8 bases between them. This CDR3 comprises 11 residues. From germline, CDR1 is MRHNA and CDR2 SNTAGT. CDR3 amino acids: CASSSGSGYTF. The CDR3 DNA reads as TGTGCCAGCAGTTCAGGCTCTGGCTACACCTTC.

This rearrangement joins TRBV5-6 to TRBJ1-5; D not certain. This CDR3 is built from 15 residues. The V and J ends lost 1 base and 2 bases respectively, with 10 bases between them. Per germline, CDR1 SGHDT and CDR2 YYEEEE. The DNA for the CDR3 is TGTGCCAGCAGCTTGAATGTGGGTGGCAATCAGCCCCAGCATTTT. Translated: CASSLNVGGNQPQHF.

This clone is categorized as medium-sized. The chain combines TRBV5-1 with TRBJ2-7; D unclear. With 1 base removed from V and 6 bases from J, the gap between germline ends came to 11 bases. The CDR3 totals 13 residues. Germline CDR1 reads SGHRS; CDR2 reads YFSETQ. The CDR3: CASSLIGPGEQYF. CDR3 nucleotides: TGCGCCAGCAGCTTGATCGGGCCGGGCGAGCAGTACTTC. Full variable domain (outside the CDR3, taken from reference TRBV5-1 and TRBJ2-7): KAGVTQTPRYLIKTRGQQVTLSCSPISGHRSVSWYQQTPGQGLQFLFEYFSETQRNKGNFPGRFSGRQFSNSRSEMNVSTLELGDSALYLCASSLIGPGEQYFGPGTRLTVT.

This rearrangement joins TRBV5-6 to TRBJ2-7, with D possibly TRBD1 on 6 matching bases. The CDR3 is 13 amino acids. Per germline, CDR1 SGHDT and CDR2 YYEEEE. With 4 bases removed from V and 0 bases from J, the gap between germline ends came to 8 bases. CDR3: CASSVGGSYEQYF. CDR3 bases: TGTGCCAGCAGCGTAGGGGGCTCCTACGAGCAGTACTTC.